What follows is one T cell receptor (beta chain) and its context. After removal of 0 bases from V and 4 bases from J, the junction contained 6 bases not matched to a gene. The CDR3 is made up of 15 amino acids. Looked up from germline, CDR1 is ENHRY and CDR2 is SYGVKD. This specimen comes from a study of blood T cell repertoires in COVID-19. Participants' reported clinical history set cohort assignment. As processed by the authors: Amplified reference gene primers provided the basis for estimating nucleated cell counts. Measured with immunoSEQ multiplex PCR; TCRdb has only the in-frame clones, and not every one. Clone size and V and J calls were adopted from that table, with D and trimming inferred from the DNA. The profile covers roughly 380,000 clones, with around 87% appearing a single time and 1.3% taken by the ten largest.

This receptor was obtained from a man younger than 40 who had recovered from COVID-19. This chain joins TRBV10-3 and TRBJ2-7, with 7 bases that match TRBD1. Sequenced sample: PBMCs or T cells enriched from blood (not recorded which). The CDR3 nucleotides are TGTGCCATCAGTGAGTCAATTTCACAGGGGTACGAGCAGTACTTC. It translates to CAISESISQGYEQYF.